These 6 T cell receptor beta chains share one sample of origin, sequenced in a study of shared clonotypes between healthy human individuals. The table came from immunoSEQ multiplex PCR; TCRdb's copy has only in-frame clones and leaves some out. Of about 1.5 million clones in the sample, roughly 97% were seen once. Material for sequencing was naive CD4+ T cells sorted from blood. As to subset: CD45RA+ positively selected. The receptor source for this set is a man aged 25 to 45 in good health.

The chain is built from TRBV5-6 and TRBJ2-6, with TRBD1 matching 7 bases. CDR1 and CDR2 (germline): SGHDT, YYEEEE. This CDR3 comprises 16 residues. V lost 4 bases to trimming and J lost 4 bases; unmatched junction nucleotides: 8. CDR3 sequence: CASSRDRGRGANVLTF. CDR3 DNA sequence: TGTGCCAGCAGCCGAGATAGGGGGCGAGGGGCCAACGTCCTGACTTTC.

V and J are TRBV19 and TRBJ1-2; the match to TRBD1 covers 9 bases. The junction had 11 bases not matched to a gene; V was cut back by 3 bases and J by 6 bases. Germline V gene lookup returns CDR1 LNHDA and CDR2 SQIVND (reference sequence). The CDR3 length is 16 residues. CDR3 coding DNA: TGTGCCAGTAGTATTCCGACAGGGGGGGGACTCGATGGCTACACCTTC. Its protein product is CASSIPTGGGLDGYTF.

The chain employs TRBV5-1 and TRBJ2-7; 13 bases map to TRBD2. The J segment lost 2 bases and the V segment lost 5 bases, leaving 4 bases of the junction unmatched. The CDR3 consists of 15 residues. Germline lookup yields CDR1 SGHRS and CDR2 YFSETQ. The CDR3 spells CASRPGLAGPYEQYF. The CDR3 DNA follows: TGCGCCAGCAGACCGGGACTAGCGGGACCCTACGAGCAGTACTTC.

The chain combines TRBV25-1 with TRBJ2-5; 11 nucleotides align to TRBD2. The J segment lost 9 bases and the V segment lost 1 base, leaving 7 bases of the junction unmatched. This CDR3 is 15 amino acids long. The germline CDR1 and CDR2 sequences are MGHDK and SYGVNS. The CDR3 protein is CASSESSGRPWAQYF. CDR3 coding DNA: TGTGCCAGCAGTGAATCTAGCGGGAGGCCCTGGGCCCAGTACTTC.

This clone was seen a single time. J is TRBJ2-7 and V is TRBV5-1, with 8 nucleotides matching TRBD1. V was pared by 0 bases and J by 2 bases, with 7 bases of the junction left unmatched. CDR1 is SGHRS and CDR2 is YFSETQ in the germline V gene. The CDR3 contains 16 residues. CDR3 loop: CASSLDPGGSPYEQYF. The CDR3 bases are TGCGCCAGCAGCTTGGACCCAGGGGGCTCTCCCTACGAGCAGTACTTC.

This clone was seen only once. The CDR3 nucleotides are TGTGCCAGCGCAAGGGGCCGAGATACGCAGTATTTT. Amino acids: CASARGRDTQYF. The chain has TRBV7-9 and TRBJ2-3; TRBD1 might be the D (5 bases). The germline CDR1 and CDR2 sequences are SEHNR and FQNEAQ (reference sequence). This CDR3 spans 12 amino acids. With 8 bases removed from V and 5 bases from J, the gap between germline ends came to 11 bases.